Listed here is a single T cell receptor beta chain. Its antigen is currently unknown. Each TRB cDNA library was prepared by 5' RACE (with UMI labels). TCRdb reprocessed the 5' RACE reads and keeps a single row for each CDR3 protein, giving no DNA. This sample's clone table lists around 63,000 distinct CDR3 sequences. The CDR3 extends over 19 amino acids. The V gene's germline CDR1 is SGHTA and CDR2 FQGNSA. The sample originates from a study of CXCR3-negative and CXCR3-positive naive CD8 T cells. Study overall: TRB reads totalled about 140 million, about 1.5 +/- 0.3 million per library. Study-wide points: Fresh PBMCs served for most assays, and CXCR3 expression fell partially after cryopreservation. Relative to memory CD8+ cells, whose diversity was much lower, both naive subsets had comparably high diversity. For CXCR3-positive naive cells, TRB CDR3s were more hydrophobic than those of CXCR3-negative naive cells. Naive cells, whether CXCR3-negative or CXCR3-positive, had similar TRBV-TRBJ usage, while memory cells differed.

The sample consisted of naive CXCR3+ CD8+ T cells from blood. Described subset: CD45RO-CCR7+CD27+CD95- naive CD8+ T cells expressing CXCR3 (TNR3+). The gene calls are TRBV7-2 and TRBJ2-3; TCRdb's D gene call, TRBD2, goes unchecked for lack of DNA. The TCR sequence derives from a human donor in good health. Some clones in this sample may be carry-over from other donors' samples. This chain's CDR3 is CASSLYTSGSRGATDTQYF.